This TCR beta chain derives from a study of Graves' ophthalmopathy and Graves' hyperthyroidism (dated by TCRdb to the late 2010s). About the investigation overall: Peripheral blood was collected at initial diagnosis, prior to any treatment. To explore V-J signatures that distinguish ophthalmopathy from hyperthyroidism, a discovery set of under 110 patients was enrolled, made up of 40 to 45 with ophthalmopathy and some 56 with stable hyperthyroidism. The study used TCR beta repertoire signatures to distinguish Graves' ophthalmopathy from Graves' hyperthyroidism and to predict progression to ophthalmopathy. In over 5 hyperthyroidism patients, the T-cell repertoires found in thyroid tissue were compared with those found in blood. An independent validation cohort comprised around 20 hyperthyroidism patients and about 16 patients who later progressed from hyperthyroidism to ophthalmopathy. In total, some 140 blood samples were TCR-sequenced: 40 to 45 ophthalmopathy, over 70 hyperthyroidism and approximately 17 hyperthyroidism-to-ophthalmopathy patients. Following sample collection, hyperthyroidism patients were given methimazole at a starting dose of 30 mg daily, and ophthalmopathy patients were given high-dose intravenous methylprednisolone.

The germline V gene provides CDR1 KGHDR and CDR2 SFDVKD. Including cysteine and phenylalanine, the CDR3 has 13 amino acids. Only the CDR3 DNA is retained, 39 bases long and in frame from the first base. The V end loses 11 bases and the J end loses 1 base, and a stretch of 11 bases separates them. Turning to this clonotype: Its antigen specificity is not known. It has no much larger one-base neighbor in the sample; base qualities were not kept.

What the research found in general, with its limitations: Most expanded thyroid clonotypes with frequency above 0.001 were also detected in blood, suggesting blood repertoires may reflect the thyroid immune response. Sample size was not predetermined statistically, and investigators were not blinded to group allocation. In cross-validation, the 13-signature model distinguished ophthalmopathy from stable hyperthyroidism with just over 85% sensitivity and 81% to 82% specificity, while in the test set the corresponding values were about 80% and 75%. In validation, the model predicted ophthalmopathy progression with about 71% sensitivity and roughly 72% specificity; 12 predicted patients were CT-confirmed with GO in a median of 6.5 months.

For repertoire sequencing, the TCR beta CDR3 regions were amplified from RNA transcripts. A first-round RT-PCR used HTBI primers with the Qiagen OneStep RT-PCR kit, followed by a second-round multiplex PCR, size selection and purification. Libraries were sequenced on an Illumina HiSeq2000 using paired-end 100 bp reads. The published analysis was carried out like this. SOAPnuke was used for read processing, and reads with adapters, uncalled bases, a mean Phred below 15, or no exact constant-primer or identifier match were discarded. High-quality paired reads were merged with COPE v1.2.5. Each unique nucleotide sequence was treated as a clonotype, and MiTCR v1.1 was used to align the clonotypes to the IMGT TRB V, D and J references. The analysis was limited to V-J combinations with a frequency above 0.0001, which together covered 99.2% of repertoires. For each V-J combination, a TCR clonal expansion and chaos score was defined as F50 clonal expansion divided by the chaos observed in the TCRdist matrix. Welch's t-statistics and random forest were used to narrow the features down to around twelve V-J combinations, which were then fed into a naive Bayes classifier. The Morisita-Horn index was used to measure how similar the thyroid and blood repertoires were. TCRdb trimmed public reads at Q25 via fastp, called clones via MiXCR and kept in-frame beta chains. Every CDR3 protein is listed once, alongside the most common genes and DNA of its rows. None of the V and J calls come from the authors' own analysis; TCRdb made them. The table for this sample lists about 740,000 distinct CDR3 sequences; 35% to 50% of them were counted only once. Less than 55% of the sample comes from the top ten.

The ophthalmopathy patients had moderately to severely active disease, with a Clinical Activity Score of 3 or higher, a NOSPECS grade of 4 or higher, and a disease duration of less than 3 months. Anyone with other autoimmune diseases, uncontrolled infections, pregnancy or lactation was excluded from the study. Diagnosis was based on clinical symptoms, serum thyroxine, TRAb, thyroid ultrasound and orbital computed tomography. PBMCs were isolated from approximately 10 ml of fresh peripheral blood by Ficoll-Paque density gradient centrifugation. Total RNA was extracted with Trizol reagent and quality-checked on an Agilent 2100 Bioanalyzer.

The clonotype originates from an adult man with Graves' ophthalmopathy. Input material: peripheral blood. This sequence uses TRBV24-1 and TRBJ1-5; no D segment can be confidently identified. DNA sequence: TGTGCCAGCAGGAAGCAGAGCAATCAGCCCCAGCATTTT. The encoded protein is CASRKQSNQPQHF.